The 18 T cell receptor beta chains reported below all come from one sample, sequenced in a study of prognosis after radiotherapy for stage I lung cancer. CDR3 of TCR beta was amplified from genomic DNA via a two-round multiplex PCR. Primers (each specific to one TRBV or TRBJ gene) were used in first-round PCR. TCRdb itself ran the multiplex PCR reads through MiXCR, one entry per CDR3 protein. This table has over 15,000 distinct CDR3 sequences, roughly 53% appearing once. This specimen was PBMCs, taken before or after stereotactic body radiation therapy (not recorded which). The source is a donor at least 50 years old with non-small cell lung cancer.

This clonotype has ten or more counts. The chain has TRBV7-3 and TRBJ2-1, with D unresolved. V was shortened by 3 bases and J by 6 bases, with 9 bases between the two germline ends. Germline V CDR1 and CDR2: SGHTA, FQGTGA. CDR3 size: 13 residues. CDR3 nucleotides: TGTGCCAGCAGCTTGTCGAGGACCAATGAGCAGTTCTTC. Translation: CASSLSRTNEQFF.

J is TRBJ2-2 and V is TRBV9, with D maybe TRBD1 (5 bases). CDR1 and CDR2 from the germline V gene are SGDLS and YYNGEE. V was pared by 4 bases and J by 6 bases, with 16 bases between. The CDR3 has 15 amino acids. The CDR3 sequence: CASSLDPRVAGELFF. CDR3 DNA: TGTGCCAGCAGCCTAGATCCCAGGGTTGCCGGGGAGCTGTTTTTT. Using reference TRBV9 and TRBJ2-2 for the parts outside the CDR3, the full variable domain is DSGVTQTPKHLITATGQRVTLRCSPRSGDLSVYWYQQSLDQGLQFLIQYYNGEERAKGNILERFSAQQFPDLHSELNLSSLELGDSALYFCASSLDPRVAGELFFGEGSRLTVL.

This chain links TRBV5-1 with TRBJ2-7; 10 bases align to TRBD1. Trimming took 4 bases from V and 5 from J; bases not matched to a gene: 6. Germline V CDR1 and CDR2: SGHRS, YFSETQ. This CDR3 is 14 amino acids long. The CDR3 DNA is TGCGCCAGCAGCGTGACAGGGGGCAGGAACGAGCAGTACTTC. Protein sequence: CASSVTGGRNEQYF. The full variable domain, its missing parts supplied by reference TRBV5-1 and TRBJ2-7, is KAGVTQTPRYLIKTRGQQVTLSCSPISGHRSVSWYQQTPGQGLQFLFEYFSETQRNKGNFPGRFSGRQFSNSRSEMNVSTLELGDSALYLCASSVTGGRNEQYFGPGTRLTVT.

Many counts were recorded for this clonotype. The chain employs TRBV20-1 and TRBJ2-3; D gene unclear. The V gene's germline CDR1 is DFQATT and CDR2 SNEGSKA (reference sequence). The V gene lost 0 bases and the J gene lost 6 bases, with 4 bases spanning the gap. The CDR3 covers 11 residues. CDR3 in DNA: TGCAGTGCTAGAGATTTTGATACGCAGTATTTT. Amino acids: CSARDFDTQYF.

The DNA for the CDR3 is TGTGCCAGTAGTAAGGGACAGGGCACCGGGGAGCTGTTTTTT. Its protein product is CASSKGQGTGELFF. The gene calls are TRBV19 and TRBJ2-2; 9 nucleotides agree with TRBD1. V lost 4 bases, J lost 4 bases, and 1 base stayed unmatched. The CDR3 covers 14 residues. Germline CDR1 is LNHDA and CDR2 is SQIVND (reference sequence).

Details on this clonotype: Since a far larger clone is one base different, this is likely a read error. The CDR3 reads CARSERGGSNTGELFF. CDR3 nucleotides: TGTGCCAGAAGTGAACGTGGCGGGTCGAACACCGGGGAGCTGTTTTTT. V usage is TRBV6-4 and J usage is TRBJ2-2; tentative D call: TRBD2 (5 bases). The CDR3 extends over 16 amino acids. Per germline, CDR1 MRHNA and CDR2 SNTAGT.

This clonotype occurred many times. This rearrangement joins TRBV6-2 or TRBV6-3 to TRBJ1-4; tentatively, D is TRBD1 (5 bases). Germline V gene sequence: CDR1 MNHEY, CDR2 SVGEGT. This CDR3 comprises 12 residues. Trimming removed 10 bases from V and 6 bases from J, with 12 bases in between. The CDR3 DNA reads as TGTGCCACCTCGGGGACCTATGAAAAACTGTTTTTT. It yields the protein CATSGTYEKLFF.

This rearrangement joins TRBV28 to TRBJ2-1; 12 bases line up with TRBD2. The CDR3 has 21 residues. The germline V gene encodes CDR1 MDHEN and CDR2 SYDVKM. Trimming cost V 4 bases and J 0 bases; bases outside gene matches: 16. The CDR3 DNA reads as TGTGCCAGCAGTTCTCCCCTGACTAGCGGGAGTTTCTCGAGCTCCTACAATGAGCAGTTCTTC. Its protein is CASSSPLTSGSFSSSYNEQFF.

The chain couples TRBV20-1 to TRBJ2-1, with TRBD2 matching 11 bases. Germline loops: CDR1 DFQATT, CDR2 SNEGSKA (reference sequence). The CDR3 consists of 15 residues. J lost 6 bases, V lost 4 bases, and 8 bases had no gene match. CDR3 sequence (DNA): TGCAGTGCTAACCCACCGGGGACTAGCGGCAATGAGCAGTTCTTC. As protein: CSANPPGTSGNEQFF.

This clonotype was seen repeatedly, ten times or more. The chain employs TRBV28 and TRBJ1-1; no clear D. Germline CDR1 is MDHEN and CDR2 is SYDVKM. This CDR3 has 13 residues. V was clipped by 6 bases and J by 6 bases, with 14 bases between them. The CDR3 here is CASRQTRPPEAFF. CDR3 sequence (DNA): TGTGCCAGCAGGCAGACACGACCTCCTGAAGCTTTCTTT. The full variable domain, rest sourced from reference TRBV28 and TRBJ1-1, is DVKVTQSSRYLVKRTGEKVFLECVQDMDHENMFWYRQDPGLGLRLIYFSYDVKMKEKGDIPEGYSVSREKKERFSLILESASTNQTSMYLCASRQTRPPEAFFGQGTRLTVV.

This clonotype was observed a handful of times. The rearrangement uses TRBV5-1 and TRBJ2-1; 9 bases match TRBD2. Looked up from germline, CDR1 is SGHRS and CDR2 is YFSETQ. V dropped 5 bases and J dropped 9; count of bases not matched to a gene: 15. The length of the CDR3 is 16 residues. The CDR3 DNA sequence: TGCGCCAGCAGTTCCGGGACTAGCACCTTGGGGGGTGAGCAGTTCTTC. Translating it yields CASSSGTSTLGGEQFF.

The rearrangement joins TRBV11-2 to TRBJ2-7; 7 bases fit TRBD2. The CDR3 length is 13 residues. With V trimmed by 6 bases and J by 5 bases, 7 bases remained unmatched. Germline assignment: CDR1 SGHAT and CDR2 FQNNGV. The CDR3 region is CASRPAGSDEQYF. CDR3 coding DNA: TGTGCCAGCAGACCAGCGGGAAGCGACGAGCAGTACTTC.

The rearrangement links TRBV20-1 to TRBJ2-7; a weak D match, TRBD2 (5 bases). CDR3 size: 11 residues. V was pared by 5 bases and J by 6 bases, with 11 bases between. From germline, CDR1 is DFQATT and CDR2 SNEGSKA (reference sequence). The CDR3 DNA is TGCAGTGCTCCTCTAGCTGGCGAGCAGTACTTC. It is translated as CSAPLAGEQYF.

The chain is built from TRBV6-4 and TRBJ1-1, with TRBD1 matching 7 bases. Germline values: CDR1 MRHNA, CDR2 SNTAGT. The CDR3 is 14 residues long. V trimming: 5 bases; J trimming: 5 bases; junction bases outside the gene matches: 8. CDR3 sequence: CASSYVTGMTEAFF. CDR3 bases: TGTGCCAGCAGTTACGTGACAGGGATGACTGAAGCTTTCTTT.

CDR3 residues: CASGWGPRDEQFF. In nucleotides, the CDR3 is TGTGCCAGCGGGTGGGGGCCTAGGGATGAGCAGTTCTTC. The chain recombines TRBV6-1 with TRBJ2-1; a possible D gene is TRBD1 (6 bases). Per the germline V gene, CDR1 is MNHNS and CDR2 is SASEGT. The CDR3 contains 13 residues. With 8 bases removed from V and 8 bases from J, the gap between germline ends came to 16 bases.

The chain couples TRBV6-1 to TRBJ2-1; D may be TRBD2 (5 bases). The CDR3 runs 15 residues. The germline V gene has CDR1 MNHNS and CDR2 SASEGT. Trimming removed 5 bases at V and 9 bases at J, with 20 bases between. CDR3 sequence: CASSTISGRHSEQFF. The CDR3, as DNA: TGTGCCAGCAGTACCATATCGGGAAGGCACAGTGAGCAGTTCTTC.

This clonotype counts as hyperexpanded. J is TRBJ2-1 and V is TRBV6-1, with 9 bases that match TRBD1. The junction had 13 bases not matched to a gene; V was cut back by 6 bases and J by 7 bases. The CDR3 extends over 16 amino acids. The V gene's germline CDR1 is MNHNS and CDR2 SASEGT. In DNA, the CDR3 is TGTGCCAGCAGCCCCATCCCCGGACAGGGGCGGAATGAGCAGTTCTTC. It is translated as CASSPIPGQGRNEQFF.

At least ten counts were recorded for this clonotype. The chain carries TRBV2 and TRBJ1-4; 7 positions match TRBD1. This CDR3 comprises 15 residues. The junction had 13 bases not matched to a gene; V was cut back by 7 bases and J by 8 bases. In germline, CDR1 is SNHLY, CDR2 FYNNEI. The CDR3 DNA reads TGTGCCAGCATCTTGGACAGGACCCAAAGGGAAAAACTGTTTTTT. This encodes CASILDRTQREKLFF.